This is a list of T cell receptor beta chains from one sample in a study of human T cells and chemical hapten exposure. TCRdb independently ran MiXCR on the RACE reads; one entry per CDR3 protein. In the table there are 350,000 or so distinct CDR3 sequences, around 7% of which are singletons. Sequencing was performed on whole blood, taken in connection with sensitization to the hapten diphenylcyclopropenone (DPC). All receptors come from a woman aged 18-29 years with alopecia areata. Some clones in this sample may be carry-over from other donors' samples. The CDR3 runs from the conserved cysteine through the conserved F or W. A D gene is named only where the DNA matches it firmly. Expanded clones are given a class, and other clones once, few, many or no size at all.

j_call,clone_size,v_call,d_call,cdr3_nt,cdr3_aa
TRBJ1-1,many,TRBV10-3,NA,TGTGCCATCAGTGATGGGGCAGGACGGCTGAACACTGAAGCTTTCTTT,CAISDGAGRLNTEAFF
TRBJ2-7,NA,TRBV7-2,NA,TGTGCCAGCAGCTTAGGCGCGGTGTCGACCTACGAGCAGTACTTC,CASSLGAVSTYEQYF
TRBJ2-3,few,TRBV2,TRBD2,TGTGCCAGCAGTGTCCAGCGGGGGACTACAGATACGCAGTATTTT,CASSVQRGTTDTQYF
TRBJ2-7,many,TRBV28,NA,TGTGCCAGCGGGGGACCAAACGGAAAGCAGTACTTC,CASGGPNGKQYF
TRBJ1-5,few,TRBV6-1,TRBD1,TGTGCCAGCAGTTACCCGCAACGACAGGGCCATCAGCCCCAGCATTTT,CASSYPQRQGHQPQHF
TRBJ1-5,few,TRBV7-9,TRBD1,TGTGCCAGCAGCCCCTATGACAGGGCCAATCAGCCCCAGCATTTT,CASSPYDRANQPQHF
TRBJ1-5,many,TRBV19,NA,TGTGCCAGTAGTATTTCCGGGAATCAGCCCCAGCATTTT,CASSISGNQPQHF
TRBJ2-1,NA,TRBV6-2/TRBV6-3,TRBD2,TGTGCCAGCAGTGCCCTTTCGACTAGCGTGGGGGACAATGAGCAGTTCTTC,CASSALSTSVGDNEQFF
TRBJ2-7,many,TRBV9,TRBD2,TGTGCCAGCAGCGTAACCGGTAGCGGGGACCACGAGCAGTACTTC,CASSVTGSGDHEQYF
TRBJ2-7,few,TRBV12-3/TRBV12-4,TRBD1,TGTGCCAGCAGTTTAACACAGGGGAGCTCCTACGAGCAGTACTTC,CASSLTQGSSYEQYF
TRBJ2-3,many,TRBV20-1,NA,TGCAGTGCTTTAGGGGGGACAACTAGCACAGATACGCAGTATTTT,CSALGGTTSTDTQYF
TRBJ1-1,few,TRBV16,NA,TGTGCCAGCAGCCAGGGGCTTCATATGAACACTGAAGCTTTCTTT,CASSQGLHMNTEAFF
TRBJ2-7,few,TRBV10-3,NA,TGTGCCATCAGTGACTTTGGGGACTTAGGTACCTACGAGCAGTACTTC,CAISDFGDLGTYEQYF
TRBJ1-1,few,TRBV14,NA,TGTGCCAGCACCAAAATAACAGGGTTGGGGGCTGAAGCTTTCTTT,CASTKITGLGAEAFF
TRBJ1-2,few,TRBV6-2/TRBV6-3,NA,TGTGCCAGCACGGGCAGGGTCGAGTACGGCTACACCTTC,CASTGRVEYGYTF
TRBJ2-7,many,TRBV4-3,NA,TGCGCCAGCAGCCAAGATGAGGCAGGGACCAGCTCCTACGAGCAGTACTTC,CASSQDEAGTSSYEQYF
TRBJ2-1,few,TRBV27,NA,TGTGCCACCCTACCCGGGATCTCCTACAATGAGCAGTTCTTC,CATLPGISYNEQFF
TRBJ1-2,many,TRBV12-3/TRBV12-4,NA,TGTGCCAGCAGCCCAGGGTTGGCGTATGGCTACACCTTC,CASSPGLAYGYTF
TRBJ1-1,many,TRBV10-3,NA,TGTGCCATCAGTGAGTCGCGAATCTTACAGGGAGGTACTGAAGCTTTCTTT,CAISESRILQGGTEAFF
TRBJ2-3,many,TRBV7-9,NA,TGTGCCAGCAGCTTGATTTCCAGTGGCACAGATACGCAGTATTTT,CASSLISSGTDTQYF
TRBJ1-2,NA,TRBV20-1,NA,TGCAGTGCTAGAGATAGGTCAGCCAACTATGGCTACACCTTC,CSARDRSANYGYTF
TRBJ2-1,many,TRBV29-1,NA,TGCAGCGTTGGTCAGGGTTCCTACAATGAGCAGTTCTTC,CSVGQGSYNEQFF
TRBJ2-3,many,TRBV9,NA,TGTGCCAGCAGCGTATCAGGAAAACTGGATACGCAGTATTTT,CASSVSGKLDTQYF
TRBJ2-3,few,TRBV4-2,TRBD2,TGTGCCAGCAGCCAAGTTATAGCGGGGGGGCCTGATACGCAGTATTTT,CASSQVIAGGPDTQYF
TRBJ1-6,NA,TRBV7-2,NA,TGTGCCAGCACCCCGTTCTTTGGGTCACCCCTCCACTTT,CASTPFFGSPLHF
TRBJ2-3,few,TRBV4-1,TRBD2,TGCGCCAGCAGCCTGAGCGGGGGGGAGGGAGATACGCAGTATTTT,CASSLSGGEGDTQYF
TRBJ1-4,few,TRBV14,NA,TGTGCCAGCAGTCAAAGCGGAGAGAAACTGTTTTTT,CASSQSGEKLFF
TRBJ2-7,many,TRBV5-1,NA,TGCGCCAGCAGCCCTGGGGACGTAGCCTACGAGCAGTACTTC,CASSPGDVAYEQYF
TRBJ1-2,few,TRBV7-9,TRBD1,TGTGCCAGCAGCCCATGGGACAGGGGCGCCGGCTATGGCTACACCTTC,CASSPWDRGAGYGYTF
TRBJ2-1,many,TRBV12-3/TRBV12-4,TRBD2,TGTGCCAGCAGTTCCGAAGCGGGGGGTATATACAATGAGCAGTTCTTC,CASSSEAGGIYNEQFF
TRBJ2-3,few,TRBV7-3,NA,TGTGCCAGCAGCTCACGTGGAGGGTCAGATACGCAGTATTTT,CASSSRGGSDTQYF
TRBJ1-1,once,TRBV6-6,NA,TGTGCCAGCAGTTACTCGGCCACAGCTGTTCCTGAAGCTTTCTTT,CASSYSATAVPEAFF
TRBJ2-3,NA,TRBV4-3,TRBD2,TGCGCCAGCAGCCAAAATCCCGGTCTAGCGGGACCAGGTGTCACAGATACGCAGTATTTT,CASSQNPGLAGPGVTDTQYF
TRBJ2-3,NA,TRBV7-9,TRBD1,TGTGCCAGCAGCCCCTGGCGGACAGGCGACACAGATACGCAGTATTTT,CASSPWRTGDTDTQYF
TRBJ1-1,NA,TRBV7-9,TRBD1,TGTGCCAGCAGCTTAGTCCCAGGGGGGGGTTTGGACACTGAAGCTTTCTTT,CASSLVPGGGLDTEAFF
TRBJ2-5,few,TRBV4-3,NA,TGCGCCAGCAGCCAAGCCGGGGCCCAAGAGACCCAGTACTTC,CASSQAGAQETQYF
TRBJ2-7,many,TRBV20-1,TRBD1,TGCAGTGGACAGGGGACTTCGTTATACGAGCAGTACTTC,CSGQGTSLYEQYF
TRBJ1-1,many,TRBV4-2,NA,TGTGCCAGCAGCCACGCAAACACTGAAGCTTTCTTT,CASSHANTEAFF
TRBJ1-3,many,TRBV12-3/TRBV12-4,NA,TGTGCCAGCAGTTTGAGCCCCGCCCGGACAAACAACTCTGGAAACACCATATATTTT,CASSLSPARTNNSGNTIYF
TRBJ1-3,NA,TRBV12-3/TRBV12-4,NA,TGTGCCAGCAGTTTTATCAGAAGCTCTGGAAACACCATATATTTT,CASSFIRSSGNTIYF
TRBJ2-7,NA,TRBV29-1,NA,TGCAGCGTCTCCCCAGGGAAGGCCTACGAGCAGTACTTC,CSVSPGKAYEQYF
TRBJ2-2,many,TRBV6-1,TRBD1,TGTGCCAGCAGTAGCCGACAGGGGGACACCGGGGAGCTGTTTTTT,CASSSRQGDTGELFF
TRBJ2-3,few,TRBV2,NA,TGTGCCAGCAGCAATACAGGGACAGATACGCAGTATTTT,CASSNTGTDTQYF
TRBJ2-1,many,TRBV7-9,TRBD2,TGTGCCAGCAGCTTATCATACGGGGGGGCTGACAATGAGCAGTTCTTC,CASSLSYGGADNEQFF
TRBJ2-3,NA,TRBV6-5,NA,TGTGCCAGCAGTTACATCCGAGCCCGAGATACGCAGTATTTT,CASSYIRARDTQYF
TRBJ1-4,few,TRBV20-1,NA,TGCAGTGCGATCCTCCCGGGCGGTGGGGATGAAAAACTGTTTTTT,CSAILPGGGDEKLFF
TRBJ2-7,few,TRBV5-1,NA,TGCGCCAGCAGCTTTGGGACTTCTACCTACGAGCAGTACTTC,CASSFGTSTYEQYF
TRBJ2-1,many,TRBV6-4,TRBD1,TGTGCCAGCAGTCCAGCAGCAGGGGGTAATGAGCAGTTCTTC,CASSPAAGGNEQFF